These T cell receptor beta chains were read from a single sample in a study of blood T cell repertoires in COVID-19. Sequencing used immunoSEQ multiplex PCR; TCRdb keeps in-frame clones, though not all of them. The sample has about 190,000 clones, 78% seen once; the top ten hold 2.5% to 3%. The sequenced sample was peripheral blood. The receptors were gathered from a woman of 80 years or more with active or convalescent COVID-19. Both conserved end residues are part of each CDR3. A D gene is named only where the DNA matches it firmly. Clone size is stated in some rows and not others, as once, few, many or a class when expanded.

j_gene	abundance	v_gene	d_gene	CDR3aa	CDR3nt
TRBJ2-3	-	TRBV5-4	-	CASKQGPTDTQYF	TGTGCCAGCAAACAGGGACCCACAGATACGCAGTATTTT
TRBJ2-6	-	TRBV19	-	CASSGIGGAGANVLTF	TGTGCCAGTAGCGGAATAGGGGGGGCTGGGGCCAACGTCCTGACTTTC
TRBJ1-5	-	TRBV4-2	-	CFEGIDSSGSNQPQHF	TGTTTTGAGGGTATTGATAGTTCGGGCAGCAATCAGCCCCAGCATTTT
TRBJ2-3	-	TRBV5-1	TRBD2	CASSLAGGGTDTQYF	TGCGCCAGCAGCTTGGCCGGGGGAGGGACAGATACGCAGTATTTT
TRBJ1-1	-	TRBV4-1	-	CASSLSQGMNTEAFF	TGCGCCAGCAGCCTCAGCCAGGGAATGAACACTGAAGCTTTCTTT
TRBJ1-2	-	TRBV15	TRBD1	CATTRPGQGYGYTF	TGTGCCACCACCCGCCCGGGACAGGGGTATGGCTACACCTTC
TRBJ1-4	-	TRBV28	TRBD1	CASSSFSDRGEKLFF	TGTGCCAGCAGTTCCTTCAGCGACAGGGGCGAAAAACTGTTTTTT
TRBJ2-3	-	TRBV4-3	-	CASSQHAPEADTQYF	TGCGCCAGCAGCCAACATGCCCCAGAGGCAGATACGCAGTATTTT
TRBJ2-3	few	TRBV27	-	CASNYNTDTQYF	TGTGCCAGCAACTACAACACAGATACGCAGTATTTT
TRBJ2-3	-	TRBV18	-	CATETSSTDTQYF	TGTGCCACCGAAACTTCCAGCACAGATACGCAGTATTTT
TRBJ2-7	few	TRBV19	TRBD1	CASNQGQGVGEQYF	TGTGCCAGTAACCAGGGACAGGGCGTCGGCGAGCAGTACTTC
TRBJ2-2	-	TRBV5-1	-	CASSLQGVESGELFF	TGCGCCAGCAGCTTACAAGGGGTTGAGTCCGGGGAGCTGTTTTTT
TRBJ2-7	-	TRBV5-1	-	CASSLESGFAYEQYF	TGCGCCAGCAGCTTAGAATCGGGGTTCGCCTACGAGCAGTACTTC
TRBJ2-1	-	TRBV2	TRBD2	CASSASGGPYNEQFF	TGTGCCAGCAGCGCTAGCGGGGGACCCTACAATGAGCAGTTCTTC
TRBJ1-1	-	TRBV18	-	CASSPEGLGTEAFF	TGTGCCAGCTCACCGGAGGGGCTGGGCACTGAAGCTTTCTTT
TRBJ2-3	-	TRBV5-5	-	CASSLTPTPDTQYF	TGTGCCAGCAGCCTAACCCCGACACCAGATACGCAGTATTTT
TRBJ1-2	-	TRBV9	TRBD1	CASSSGTGAYGYTF	TGTGCCAGCAGCTCCGGGACAGGGGCCTATGGCTACACCTTC
TRBJ1-4	few	TRBV5-1	-	CASSKGDSTNEKLFF	TGCGCCAGCAGCAAGGGAGACTCAACTAATGAAAAACTGTTTTTT
TRBJ1-2	few	TRBV27	-	CASSLTRGGAYGYTF	TGTGCCAGCAGTTTAACCAGGGGCGGTGCCTATGGCTACACCTTC
TRBJ2-3	-	TRBV5-1	TRBD2	CASSRGTSGGADTQYF	TGCGCCAGCAGCCGAGGGACTAGCGGGGGGGCAGATACGCAGTATTTT
TRBJ1-5	once	TRBV19	TRBD1	CASSGTVDSNQPQHF	TGTGCCAGTAGTGGGACAGTCGATAGCAATCAGCCCCAGCATTTT
TRBJ2-1	-	TRBV4-1	-	CASSQARGQSYNEQFF	TGCGCCAGCAGCCAGGCACGAGGACAGTCCTACAATGAGCAGTTCTTC
TRBJ2-2	-	TRBV19	-	CASSPGDREPGELFF	TGTGCCAGTAGTCCGGGGGACCGGGAGCCCGGGGAGCTGTTTTTT
TRBJ2-1	-	TRBV21-1	-	CASSRGATYNEQFF	TGTGCCAGCAGCCGGGGTGCGACCTACAATGAGCAGTTCTTC
TRBJ1-3	-	TRBV25-1	TRBD1	CASSEWGGTGVGNTIYF	TGTGCCAGCAGTGAATGGGGCGGGACAGGGGTCGGAAACACCATATATTTT
TRBJ1-4	-	TRBV4-2	-	CASSQDEASSRGSTNEKLFF	TGTGCCAGCAGCCAAGATGAAGCGTCTAGCAGGGGTTCAACTAATGAAAAACTGTTTTTT
TRBJ1-2	few	TRBV30	-	CACSQGNYGYTF	TGTGCCTGTTCCCAGGGGAACTATGGCTACACCTTC
TRBJ1-2	-	TRBV2	-	CASRESGVGYGYTF	TGTGCCAGCCGGGAATCAGGGGTGGGATATGGCTACACCTTC
TRBJ2-5	-	TRBV21-1	-	CASSKGHRGLAETQYF	TGTGCCAGCAGCAAAGGGCACAGGGGGCTAGCGGAGACCCAGTACTTC
TRBJ2-6	-	TRBV27	TRBD1	CASRPTGNSGANVLTF	TGTGCCAGCAGACCGACAGGGAACTCTGGGGCCAACGTCCTGACTTTC
TRBJ2-5	many	TRBV4-1	-	CASSQALKQGPRETQYF	TGCGCCAGCAGCCAAGCTCTGAAGCAGGGGCCCAGAGAGACCCAGTACTTC
TRBJ2-2	-	TRBV19	-	CASFSGLRNTGELFF	TGTGCCAGCTTCTCGGGACTGCGAAACACCGGGGAGCTGTTTTTT
TRBJ1-1	-	TRBV5-1	-	CASSLATDSMNTEAFF	TGCGCCAGCAGCTTAGCCACGGACAGTATGAACACTGAAGCTTTCTTT
TRBJ2-3	-	TRBV7-9	TRBD2	CASSLGLAGTDTQYF	TGTGCCAGCAGCTTAGGGCTAGCGGGGACAGATACGCAGTATTTT
TRBJ2-5	-	TRBV19	TRBD2	CASSMLPSSGGNPYF	TGTGCCAGTAGTATGTTGCCGTCGAGCGGGGGGAACCCTTACTTC
TRBJ1-1	-	TRBV29-1	-	CSVSAGTNTEAFF	TGCAGCGTTTCCGCAGGGACTAACACTGAAGCTTTCTTT
TRBJ2-5	-	TRBV29-1	-	CSVEISRETQYF	TGCAGCGTTGAAATCTCCCGGGAGACCCAGTACTTC
TRBJ2-7	many	TRBV29-1	-	CSVEEGQLPYEQYF	TGCAGCGTTGAGGAGGGACAGCTACCCTACGAGCAGTACTTC
TRBJ2-3	once	TRBV5-4	-	CASSPGTSLLVSQYF	TGTGCCAGCAGCCCCGGGACTTCCCTTCTAGTTTCGCAGTATTTT
TRBJ2-7	-	TRBV5-1	TRBD1	CASSPVAGGASYEQYF	TGCGCCAGCAGCCCGGTAGCAGGGGGCGCCTCCTACGAGCAGTACTTC
TRBJ2-7	-	TRBV18	TRBD1	CASSPGTARSYEQYF	TGTGCCAGCTCACCGGGGACAGCCCGCTCCTACGAGCAGTACTTC
TRBJ2-7	-	TRBV7-2	-	CASSLVGGHEQYF	TGTGCCAGCAGCTTAGTCGGGGGGCACGAGCAGTACTTC
TRBJ2-2	-	TRBV29-1	TRBD1	CSVGDRGAGELFF	TGCAGCGTTGGGGACAGGGGGGCCGGGGAGCTGTTTTTT
TRBJ1-1	-	TRBV7-8	TRBD1	CASRYTGVSTEAFF	TGTGCCAGCAGGTACACAGGGGTTAGCACTGAAGCTTTCTTT
TRBJ1-1	once	TRBV10-3	-	CAISESIVAWIPGAFF	TGTGCCATCAGTGAGTCGATAGTTGCTTGGATCCCGGGAGCTTTCTTT
TRBJ1-3	-	TRBV7-9	-	CASSPGGHPRSGNTIYF	TGTGCCAGCAGCCCTGGAGGGCACCCACGCTCTGGAAACACCATATATTTT